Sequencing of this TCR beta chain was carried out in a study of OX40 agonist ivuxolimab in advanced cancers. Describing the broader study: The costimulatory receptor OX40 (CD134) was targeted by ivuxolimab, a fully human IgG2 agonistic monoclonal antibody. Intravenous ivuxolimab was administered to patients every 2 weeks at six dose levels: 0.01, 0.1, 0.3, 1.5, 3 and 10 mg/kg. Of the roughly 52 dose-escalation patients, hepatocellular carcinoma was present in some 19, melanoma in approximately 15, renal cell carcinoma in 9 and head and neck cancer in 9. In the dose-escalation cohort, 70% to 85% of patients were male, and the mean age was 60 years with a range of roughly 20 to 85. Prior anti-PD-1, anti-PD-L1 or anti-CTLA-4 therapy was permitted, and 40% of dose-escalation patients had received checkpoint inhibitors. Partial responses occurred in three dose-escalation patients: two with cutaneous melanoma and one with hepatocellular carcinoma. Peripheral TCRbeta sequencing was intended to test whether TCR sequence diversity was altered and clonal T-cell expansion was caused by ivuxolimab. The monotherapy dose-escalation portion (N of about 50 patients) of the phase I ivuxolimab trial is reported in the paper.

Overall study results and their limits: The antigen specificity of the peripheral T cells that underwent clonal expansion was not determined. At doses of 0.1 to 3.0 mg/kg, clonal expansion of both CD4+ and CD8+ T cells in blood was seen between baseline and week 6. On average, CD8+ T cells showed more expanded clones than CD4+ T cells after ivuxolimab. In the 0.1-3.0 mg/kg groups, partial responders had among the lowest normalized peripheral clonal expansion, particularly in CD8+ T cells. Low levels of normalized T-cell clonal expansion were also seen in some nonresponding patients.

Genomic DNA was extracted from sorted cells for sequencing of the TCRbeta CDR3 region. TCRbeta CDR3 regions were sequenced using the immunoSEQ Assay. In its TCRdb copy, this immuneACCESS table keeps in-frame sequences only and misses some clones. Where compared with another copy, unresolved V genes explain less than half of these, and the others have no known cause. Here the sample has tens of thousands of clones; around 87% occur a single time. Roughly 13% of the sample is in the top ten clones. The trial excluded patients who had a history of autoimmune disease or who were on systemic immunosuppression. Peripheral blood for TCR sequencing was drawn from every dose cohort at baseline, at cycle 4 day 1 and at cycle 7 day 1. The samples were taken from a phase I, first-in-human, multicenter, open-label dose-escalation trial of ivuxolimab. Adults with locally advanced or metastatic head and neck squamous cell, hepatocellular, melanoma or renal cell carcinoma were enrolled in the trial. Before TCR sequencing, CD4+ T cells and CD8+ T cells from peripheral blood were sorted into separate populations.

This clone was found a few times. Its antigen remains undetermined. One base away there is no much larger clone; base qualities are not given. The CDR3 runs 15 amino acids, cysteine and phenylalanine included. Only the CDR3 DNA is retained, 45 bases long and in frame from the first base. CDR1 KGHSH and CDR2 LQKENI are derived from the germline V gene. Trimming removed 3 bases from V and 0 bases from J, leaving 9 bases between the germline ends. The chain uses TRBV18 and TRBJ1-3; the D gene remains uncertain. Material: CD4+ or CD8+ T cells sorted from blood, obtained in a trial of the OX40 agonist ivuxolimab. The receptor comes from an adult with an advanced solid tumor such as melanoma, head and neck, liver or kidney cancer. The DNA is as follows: TGTGCCAGCTCACCTCCCAGTAACTCTGGAAACACCATATATTTT. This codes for CASSPPSNSGNTIYF. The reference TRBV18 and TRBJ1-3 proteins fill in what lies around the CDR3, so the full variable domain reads NAGVMQNPRHLVRRRGQEARLRCSPMKGHSHVYWYRQLPEEGLKFMVYLQKENIIDESGMPKERFSAEFPKEGPSILRIQQVVRGDSAAYFCASSPPSNSGNTIYFGEGSWLTVV.